A single sample gave rise to the 5 T cell receptor beta chains below, sequenced in a study of Ad26.COV2.S vaccination and SARS-CoV-2 variants. Repertoires were generated with immunoSEQ multiplex PCR, while TCRdb's copy carries only in-frame clones and drops some. This sample has over 100,000 clones; over 60% occur once, and the top ten carry 15% to 20%. The sample was peripheral blood, taken after recovery from COVID-19. These receptors all stem from a human donor who had recovered from COVID-19.

The rearrangement uses TRBV5-1 and TRBJ1-2; the D is unclear. This CDR3 is built from 11 residues. V was shortened by 6 bases and J by 7 bases, with 10 bases between the two germline ends. Looked up from germline, CDR1 is SGHRS and CDR2 is YFSETQ. This CDR3 is CASTDSTGYTF. As DNA, the CDR3 is TGCGCCAGCACAGACTCGACTGGCTACACCTTC.

The DNA for the CDR3 is TGTGCCTGGAGGCAGGGCCCCGACTATGGCTACACCTTC. This sequence encodes CAWRQGPDYGYTF. V is TRBV30 and J is TRBJ1-2; a possible D gene is TRBD1 (5 bases). The CDR3 has 13 residues. Trimming removed 3 bases from V and 3 bases from J, with 11 bases in between. In germline, CDR1 is GTSNPN, CDR2 SVGIG (reference sequence).

The chain has TRBV5-4 and TRBJ1-1; the match to TRBD1 covers 7 bases. Germline V gives CDR1 SGHNT, CDR2 YYREEE (reference sequence). The CDR3 length is 12 residues. Losses at the gene ends were 5 bases for V and 6 bases for J; bases not matched to a gene: 4. CDR3 protein: CASRNRGAEAFF. DNA for the CDR3: TGTGCCAGCAGAAACAGGGGTGCTGAAGCTTTCTTT.

V and J are TRBV3-1 (or the pseudogene TRBV3-2) and TRBJ2-3, with 8 bases that match TRBD2. Germline V gene data show CDR1 as LGHDT and CDR2 as YNNKEL (reference sequence). The CDR3 contains 14 residues. J lost 6 bases, V lost 4 bases, and 6 bases had no gene match. CDR3 sequence: CASSLRTSSDTQYF. In DNA form, the CDR3 reads TGTGCCAGCAGCCTCAGGACTAGCTCGGATACGCAGTATTTT.

This chain uses TRBV5-1 with TRBJ1-6, with no clear D. The CDR3 is 12 amino acids. CDR1 and CDR2 (germline): SGHRS, YFSETQ. With 0 bases removed from V and 9 bases from J, the gap between germline ends came to 4 bases. The CDR3 DNA sequence: TGCGCCAGCAGCTTGGTAGGTTCACCCCTCCACTTT. Translation: CASSLVGSPLHF.